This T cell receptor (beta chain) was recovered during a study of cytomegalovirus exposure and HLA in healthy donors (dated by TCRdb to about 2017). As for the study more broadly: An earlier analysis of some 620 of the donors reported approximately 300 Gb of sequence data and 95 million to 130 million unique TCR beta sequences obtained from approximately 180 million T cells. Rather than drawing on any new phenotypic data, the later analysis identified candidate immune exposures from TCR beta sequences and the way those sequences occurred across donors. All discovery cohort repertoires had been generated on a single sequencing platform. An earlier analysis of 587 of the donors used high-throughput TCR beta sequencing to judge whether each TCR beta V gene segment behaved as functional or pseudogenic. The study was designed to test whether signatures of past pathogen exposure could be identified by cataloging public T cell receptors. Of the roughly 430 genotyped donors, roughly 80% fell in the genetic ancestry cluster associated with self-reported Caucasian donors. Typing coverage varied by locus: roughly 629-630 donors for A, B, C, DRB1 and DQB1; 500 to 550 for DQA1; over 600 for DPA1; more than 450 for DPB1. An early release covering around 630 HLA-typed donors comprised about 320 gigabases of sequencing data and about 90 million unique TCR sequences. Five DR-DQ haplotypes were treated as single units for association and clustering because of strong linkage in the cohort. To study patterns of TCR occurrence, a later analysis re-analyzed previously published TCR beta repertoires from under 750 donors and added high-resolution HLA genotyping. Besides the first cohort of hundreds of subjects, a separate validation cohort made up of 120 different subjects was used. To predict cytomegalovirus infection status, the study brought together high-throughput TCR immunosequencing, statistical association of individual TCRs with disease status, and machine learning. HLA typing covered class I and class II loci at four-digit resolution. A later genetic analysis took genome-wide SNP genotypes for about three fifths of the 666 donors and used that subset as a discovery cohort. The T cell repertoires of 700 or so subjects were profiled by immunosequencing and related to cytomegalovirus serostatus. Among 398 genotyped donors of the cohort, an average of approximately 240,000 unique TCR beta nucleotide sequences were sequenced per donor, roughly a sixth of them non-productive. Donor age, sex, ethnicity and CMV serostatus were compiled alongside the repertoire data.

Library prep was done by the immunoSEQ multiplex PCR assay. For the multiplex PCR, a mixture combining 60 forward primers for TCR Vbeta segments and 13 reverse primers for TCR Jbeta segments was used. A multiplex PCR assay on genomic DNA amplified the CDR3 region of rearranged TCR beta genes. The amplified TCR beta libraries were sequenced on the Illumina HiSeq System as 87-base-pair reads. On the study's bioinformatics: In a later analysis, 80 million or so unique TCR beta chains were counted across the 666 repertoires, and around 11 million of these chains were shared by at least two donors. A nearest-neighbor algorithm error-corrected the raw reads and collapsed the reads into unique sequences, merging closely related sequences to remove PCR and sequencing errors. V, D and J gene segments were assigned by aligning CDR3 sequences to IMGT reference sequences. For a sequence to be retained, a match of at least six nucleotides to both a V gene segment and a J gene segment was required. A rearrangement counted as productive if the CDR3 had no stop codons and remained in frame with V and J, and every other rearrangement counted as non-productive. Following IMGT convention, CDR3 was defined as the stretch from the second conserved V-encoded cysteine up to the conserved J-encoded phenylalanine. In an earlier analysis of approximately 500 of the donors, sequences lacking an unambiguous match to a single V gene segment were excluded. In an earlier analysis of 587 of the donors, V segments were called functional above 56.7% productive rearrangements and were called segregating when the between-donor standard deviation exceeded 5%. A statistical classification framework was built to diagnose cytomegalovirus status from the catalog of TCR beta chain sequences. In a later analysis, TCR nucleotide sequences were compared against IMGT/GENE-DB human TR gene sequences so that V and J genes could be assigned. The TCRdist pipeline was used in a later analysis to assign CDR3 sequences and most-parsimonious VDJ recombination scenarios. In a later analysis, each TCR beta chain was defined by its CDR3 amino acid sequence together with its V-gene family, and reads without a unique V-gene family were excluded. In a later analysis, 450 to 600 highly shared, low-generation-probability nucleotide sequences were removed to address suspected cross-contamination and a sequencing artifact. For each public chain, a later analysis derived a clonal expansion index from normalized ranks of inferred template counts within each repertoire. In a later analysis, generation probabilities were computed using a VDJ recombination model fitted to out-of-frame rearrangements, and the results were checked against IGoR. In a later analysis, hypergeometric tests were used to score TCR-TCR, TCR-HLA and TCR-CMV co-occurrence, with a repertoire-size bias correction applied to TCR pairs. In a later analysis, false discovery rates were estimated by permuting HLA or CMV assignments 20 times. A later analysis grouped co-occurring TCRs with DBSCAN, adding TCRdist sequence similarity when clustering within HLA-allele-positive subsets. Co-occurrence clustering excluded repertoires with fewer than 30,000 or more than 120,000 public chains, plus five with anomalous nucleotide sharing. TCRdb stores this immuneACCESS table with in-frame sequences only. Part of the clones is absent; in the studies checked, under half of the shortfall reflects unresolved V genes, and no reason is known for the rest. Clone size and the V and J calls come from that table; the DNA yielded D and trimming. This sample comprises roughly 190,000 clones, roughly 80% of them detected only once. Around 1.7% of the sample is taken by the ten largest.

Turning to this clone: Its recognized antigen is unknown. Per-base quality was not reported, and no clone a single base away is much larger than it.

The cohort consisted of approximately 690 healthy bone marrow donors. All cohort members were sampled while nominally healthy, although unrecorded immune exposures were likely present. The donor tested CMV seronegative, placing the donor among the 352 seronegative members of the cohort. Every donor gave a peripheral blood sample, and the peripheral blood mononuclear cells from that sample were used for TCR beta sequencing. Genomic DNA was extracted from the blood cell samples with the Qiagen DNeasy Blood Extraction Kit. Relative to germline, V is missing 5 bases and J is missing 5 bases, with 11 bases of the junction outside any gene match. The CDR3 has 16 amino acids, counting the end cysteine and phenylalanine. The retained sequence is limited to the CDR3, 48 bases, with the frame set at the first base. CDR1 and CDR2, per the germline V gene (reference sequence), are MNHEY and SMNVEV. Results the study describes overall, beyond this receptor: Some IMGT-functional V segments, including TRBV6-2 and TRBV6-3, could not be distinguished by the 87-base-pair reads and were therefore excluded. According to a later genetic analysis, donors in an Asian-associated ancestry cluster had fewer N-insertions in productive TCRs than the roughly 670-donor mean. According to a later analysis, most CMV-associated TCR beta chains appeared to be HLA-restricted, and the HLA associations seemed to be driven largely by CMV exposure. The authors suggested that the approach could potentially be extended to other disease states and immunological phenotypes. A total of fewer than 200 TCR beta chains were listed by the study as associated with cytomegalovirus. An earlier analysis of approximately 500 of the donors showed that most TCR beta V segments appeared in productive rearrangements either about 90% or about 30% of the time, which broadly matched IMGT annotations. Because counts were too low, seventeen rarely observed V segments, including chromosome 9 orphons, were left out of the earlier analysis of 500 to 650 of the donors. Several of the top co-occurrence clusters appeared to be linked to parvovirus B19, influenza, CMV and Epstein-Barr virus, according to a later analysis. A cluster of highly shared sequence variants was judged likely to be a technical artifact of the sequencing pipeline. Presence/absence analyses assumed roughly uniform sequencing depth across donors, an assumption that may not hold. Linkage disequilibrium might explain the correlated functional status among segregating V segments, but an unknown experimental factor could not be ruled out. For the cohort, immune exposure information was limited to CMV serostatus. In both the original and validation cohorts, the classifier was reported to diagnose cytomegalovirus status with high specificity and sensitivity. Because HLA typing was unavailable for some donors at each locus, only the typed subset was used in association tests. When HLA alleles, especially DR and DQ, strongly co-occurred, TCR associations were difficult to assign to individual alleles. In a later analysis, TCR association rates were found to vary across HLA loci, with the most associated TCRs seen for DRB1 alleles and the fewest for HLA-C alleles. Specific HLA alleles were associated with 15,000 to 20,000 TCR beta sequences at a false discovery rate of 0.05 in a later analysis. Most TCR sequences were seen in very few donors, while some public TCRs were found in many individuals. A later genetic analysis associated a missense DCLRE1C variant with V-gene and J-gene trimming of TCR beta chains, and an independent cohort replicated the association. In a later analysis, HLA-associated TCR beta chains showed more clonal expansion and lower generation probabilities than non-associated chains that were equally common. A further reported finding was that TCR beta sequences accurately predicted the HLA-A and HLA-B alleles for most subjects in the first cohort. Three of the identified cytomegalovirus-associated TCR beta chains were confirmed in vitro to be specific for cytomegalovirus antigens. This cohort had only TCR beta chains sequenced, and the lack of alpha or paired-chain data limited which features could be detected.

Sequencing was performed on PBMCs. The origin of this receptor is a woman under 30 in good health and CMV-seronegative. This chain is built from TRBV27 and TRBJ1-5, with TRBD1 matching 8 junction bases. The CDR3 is CASSRLDRERDQPQHF. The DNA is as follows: TGTGCCAGCAGTCGTCTGGACAGGGAGAGGGATCAGCCCCAGCATTTT.